The clone carrying this TCR beta chain was recorded only once. Its antigen is unknown. The data derive from a study of CD8 T cell repertoires and HIV-1 epitope variants. V gave up 3 bases and J gave up 6 bases, with 15 bases separating them. This CDR3 contains 15 residues. The germline gives CDR1 KGHSH, CDR2 LQKENI. Generated by immunoSEQ multiplex PCR, the TCRdb table keeps only in-frame clones and is missing some. The sample includes 5,000 to 5,500 clones, around 72% of them seen just once. The sequencing sample was made of cultured CD8+ T cells derived from PBMCs. The chain has TRBV18 and TRBJ2-1, with D possibly TRBD2 on 6 matching bases. The TCR sequence derives from a male donor with HIV. As DNA, the CDR3 is TGTGCCAGCTCACCGGTCGCCGGAGGGCCCAATGAGCAGTTCTTC. Encoded protein: CASSPVAGGPNEQFF.